This is a list of T cell receptor beta chains from one sample in a study of OX40 agonist ivuxolimab in advanced cancers. Produced via immunoSEQ multiplex PCR; TCRdb's table is partial and in-frame only. The data show some 130,000 clones, 85% to 90% seen once. Source: CD4+ or CD8+ T cells sorted from blood, taken in a trial of the OX40 agonist ivuxolimab. These receptors were collected from an adult with an advanced solid tumor such as melanoma, head and neck, liver or kidney cancer. Each CDR3 is given with its conserved first and last residue.

J: TRBJ2-2
V: TRBV27
CDR3: CASSPGWIGELFF

J: TRBJ2-7
V: TRBV11-3
CDR3: CASSLGLNSYEQYF

J: TRBJ1-1
V: TRBV18
CDR3: CASSEQGVGEAFF

J: TRBJ1-5
V: TRBV6-5
CDR3: CASSPGGPSNQPQHF

J: TRBJ2-1
V: TRBV29-1
CDR3: CSVEKSSYNEQFF

J: TRBJ2-2
V: TRBV14
CDR3: CASSLRRGNTGELFF

J: TRBJ1-2
V: TRBV6-5
CDR3: CASTGGRNYGYTF

J: TRBJ1-3
V: TRBV9
CDR3: CASSAPVGGLDSGNTIYF

J: TRBJ2-7
V: TRBV19
CDR3: CASSTDRGSDEQYF

J: TRBJ1-6
V: TRBV28
CDR3: CASSLGGTYSPLHF

J: TRBJ1-1
V: TRBV6-5
CDR3: CASSILTATEAFF

J: TRBJ1-1
V: TRBV7-9
CDR3: CASSSERGRGTEAFF

J: TRBJ2-7
V: TRBV10-3
CDR3: CAIAGSSYEQYF

J: TRBJ1-6
V: TRBV10-2
CDR3: CASSEANWNSPLHF

J: TRBJ2-7
V: TRBV15
CDR3: CATSRDTGISTYEQYF

J: TRBJ2-3
V: TRBV9
CDR3: CASSGGTSGGADTQYF